This T cell receptor (beta chain) derives from a study of technical replicates of blood from a handful of donors. TCRdb's copy holds only in-frame clones and misses some; the assay was immunoSEQ multiplex PCR. The sample includes just over 15,000 clones, 85% to 90% of them seen just once. V gave up 6 bases and J gave up 1 base, with 12 bases separating them. This CDR3 region has 14 residues. Germline assignment: CDR1 MNHEY and CDR2 SVGAGI. This sequence originates from a human donor in good health. V gene TRBV6-5 combines with J gene TRBJ2-5; possible D gene TRBD2, 6 bases. The sample was PBMCs. CDR3 in DNA: TGTGCCAGCAGGCGGGATGGGGCCCAAGAGACCCAGTACTTC. Its protein product is CASRRDGAQETQYF.